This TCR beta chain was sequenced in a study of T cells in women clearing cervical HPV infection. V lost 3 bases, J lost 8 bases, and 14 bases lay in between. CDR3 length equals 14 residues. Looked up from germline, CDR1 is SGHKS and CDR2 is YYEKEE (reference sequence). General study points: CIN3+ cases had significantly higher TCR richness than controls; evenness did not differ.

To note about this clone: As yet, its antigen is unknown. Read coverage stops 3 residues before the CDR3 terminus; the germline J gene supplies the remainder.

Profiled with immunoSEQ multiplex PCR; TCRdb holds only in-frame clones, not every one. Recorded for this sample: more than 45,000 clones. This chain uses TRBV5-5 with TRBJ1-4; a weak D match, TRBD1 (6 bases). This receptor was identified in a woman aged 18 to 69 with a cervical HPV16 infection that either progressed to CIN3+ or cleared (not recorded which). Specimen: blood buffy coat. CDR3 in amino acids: CASSYQGFFEKLFF. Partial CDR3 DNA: TGTGCCAGCAGCTACCAGGGGTTCTTCGAAAAA.